Below are 5 T cell receptor beta chains sequenced from a single sample in a study of Graves' ophthalmopathy and Graves' hyperthyroidism. For repertoire sequencing, the TCR beta CDR3 regions were amplified from RNA transcripts. First-round RT-PCR employed HTBI primers, with a second-round multiplex PCR after it. Each CDR3 protein gets one entry after TCRdb re-called the multiplex PCR reads with MiXCR. The repertoire holds roughly 480,000 distinct CDR3 sequences, with roughly 14% as singletons. Sequencing used blood. The receptors shown here come from a woman younger than 45 with Graves' ophthalmopathy.

This clonotype has a count of ten or more. This rearrangement joins TRBV6-1 to TRBJ1-1, with 7 bases lining up with TRBD1. V lost 6 bases and J lost 1; bases outside the gene matches: 5. This CDR3 region has 14 residues. From germline, CDR1 is MNHNS and CDR2 SASEGT. The CDR3 DNA reads TGTGCCAGCAGACAGACAGGGTGGAACACTGAAGCTTTCTTT. This sequence encodes CASRQTGWNTEAFF.

This clonotype was detected ten times or more. This chain links TRBV6-5 with TRBJ1-2; the match to TRBD1 covers 10 bases. Trimming at V came to 2 bases and at J to 4 bases, leaving 4 bases not matched to a gene. The germline gives CDR1 MNHEY, CDR2 SVGAGI. The CDR3 contains 15 residues. CDR3 sequence reads: CASSYGGQGTYGYTF. Written as DNA, the CDR3 is TGTGCCAGCAGTTACGGGGGACAGGGGACCTATGGCTACACCTTC.

The chain is built from TRBV27 and TRBJ2-7; D tentatively fits TRBD1 or TRBD2 (5 bases each). The CDR3 has 14 residues. Germline V lookup: CDR1 MNHEY, CDR2 SMNVEV (reference sequence). The V end was cut by 5 bases, the J end by 7 bases, with 18 bases between. CDR3 in DNA: TGTGCCAGCAGTAAAGATCCCGGGGCCTCTGAGCAGTACTTC. It codes for CASSKDPGASEQYF.

About this clonotype: A much larger clone differs from this one at a single base, so this may be a read error. The V gene is TRBV20-1, the J gene TRBJ2-2, with D tentatively TRBD2 (5 bases). Germline V gene data show CDR1 as DFQATT and CDR2 as SNEGSKA (reference sequence). The CDR3 spans 15 residues. CDR3 amino acids: CSARGSVGWTGELCF. The CDR3 DNA is TGCAGTGCTAGAGGCTCCGTCGGTTGGACCGGGGAGCTGTGTTTT.

This clonotype has a count of ten or more. The chain has TRBV28 and TRBJ1-2, with D possibly matching TRBD1 (6 bases). This CDR3 is built from 13 residues. V shed 6 bases and J shed 4 bases, with 12 bases lying between them. The V gene's germline CDR1 is MDHEN and CDR2 SYDVKM. The CDR3 protein is CASSGGDIYGYTF. The DNA for the CDR3 is TGTGCCAGCAGCGGAGGGGACATCTATGGCTACACCTTC.